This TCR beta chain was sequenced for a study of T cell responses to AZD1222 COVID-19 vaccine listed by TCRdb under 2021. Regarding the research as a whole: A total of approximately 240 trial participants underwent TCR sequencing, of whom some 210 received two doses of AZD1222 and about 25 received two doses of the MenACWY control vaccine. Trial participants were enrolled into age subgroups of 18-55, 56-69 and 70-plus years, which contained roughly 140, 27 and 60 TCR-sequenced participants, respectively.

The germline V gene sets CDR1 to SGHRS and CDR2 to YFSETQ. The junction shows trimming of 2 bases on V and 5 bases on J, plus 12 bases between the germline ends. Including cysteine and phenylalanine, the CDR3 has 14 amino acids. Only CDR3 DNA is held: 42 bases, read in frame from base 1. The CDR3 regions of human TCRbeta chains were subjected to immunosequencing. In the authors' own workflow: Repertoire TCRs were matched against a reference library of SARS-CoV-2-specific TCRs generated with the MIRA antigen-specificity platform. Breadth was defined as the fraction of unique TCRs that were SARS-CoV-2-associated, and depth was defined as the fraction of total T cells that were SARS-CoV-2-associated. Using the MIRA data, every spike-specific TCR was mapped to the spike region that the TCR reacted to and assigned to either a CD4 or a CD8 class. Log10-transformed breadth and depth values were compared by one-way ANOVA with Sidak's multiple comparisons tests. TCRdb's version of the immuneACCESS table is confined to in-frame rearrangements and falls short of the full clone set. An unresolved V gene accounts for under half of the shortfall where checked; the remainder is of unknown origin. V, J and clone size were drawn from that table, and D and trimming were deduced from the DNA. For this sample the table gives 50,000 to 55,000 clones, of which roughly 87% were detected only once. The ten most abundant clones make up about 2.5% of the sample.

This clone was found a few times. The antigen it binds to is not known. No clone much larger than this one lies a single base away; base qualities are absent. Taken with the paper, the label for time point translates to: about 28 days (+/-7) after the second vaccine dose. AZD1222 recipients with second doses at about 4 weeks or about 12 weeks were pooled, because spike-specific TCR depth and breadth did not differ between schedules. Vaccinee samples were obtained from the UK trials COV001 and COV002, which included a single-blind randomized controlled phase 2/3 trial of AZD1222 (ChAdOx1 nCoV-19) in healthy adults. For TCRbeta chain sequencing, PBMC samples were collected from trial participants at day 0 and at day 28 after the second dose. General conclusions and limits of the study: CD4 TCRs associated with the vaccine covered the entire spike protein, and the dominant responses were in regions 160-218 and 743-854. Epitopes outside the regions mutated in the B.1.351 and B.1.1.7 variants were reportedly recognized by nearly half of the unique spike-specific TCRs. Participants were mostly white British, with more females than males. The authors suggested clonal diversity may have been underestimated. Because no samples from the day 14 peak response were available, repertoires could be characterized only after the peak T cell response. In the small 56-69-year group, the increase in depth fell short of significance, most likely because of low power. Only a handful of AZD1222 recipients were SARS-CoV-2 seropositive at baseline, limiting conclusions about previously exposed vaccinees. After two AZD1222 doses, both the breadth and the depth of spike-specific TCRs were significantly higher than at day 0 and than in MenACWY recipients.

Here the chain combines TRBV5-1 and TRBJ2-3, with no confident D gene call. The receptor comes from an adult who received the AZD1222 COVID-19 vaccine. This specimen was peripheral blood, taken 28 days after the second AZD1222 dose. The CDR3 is CASSFRPSGDTQYF. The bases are TGCGCCAGCAGCTTTCGACCCTCCGGAGATACGCAGTATTTT.